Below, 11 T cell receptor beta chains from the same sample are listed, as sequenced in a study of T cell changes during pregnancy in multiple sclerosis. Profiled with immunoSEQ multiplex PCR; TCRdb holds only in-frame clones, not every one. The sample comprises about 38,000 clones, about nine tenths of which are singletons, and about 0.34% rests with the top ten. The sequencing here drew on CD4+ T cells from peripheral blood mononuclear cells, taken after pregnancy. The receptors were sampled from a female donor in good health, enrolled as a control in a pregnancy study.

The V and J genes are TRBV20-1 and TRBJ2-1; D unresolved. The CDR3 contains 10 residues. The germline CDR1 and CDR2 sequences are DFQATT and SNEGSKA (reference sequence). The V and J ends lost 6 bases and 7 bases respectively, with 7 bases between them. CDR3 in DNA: TGCAGTGCCCCCCAAAATGAGCAGTTCTTC. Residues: CSAPQNEQFF.

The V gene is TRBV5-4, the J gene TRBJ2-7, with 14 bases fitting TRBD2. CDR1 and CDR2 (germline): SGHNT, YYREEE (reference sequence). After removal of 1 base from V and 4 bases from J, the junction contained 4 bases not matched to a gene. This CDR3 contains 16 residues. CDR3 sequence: CASSLKRTSGRYEQYF. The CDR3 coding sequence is TGTGCCAGCAGCTTGAAAAGGACTAGCGGGAGGTACGAGCAGTACTTC.

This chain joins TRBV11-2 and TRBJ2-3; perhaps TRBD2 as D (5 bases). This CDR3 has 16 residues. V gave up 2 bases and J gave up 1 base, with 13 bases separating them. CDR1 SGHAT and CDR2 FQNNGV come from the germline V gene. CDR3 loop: CASSLSPGLGTDTQYF. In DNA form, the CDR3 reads TGTGCCAGCAGCTTATCCCCCGGACTCGGCACAGATACGCAGTATTTT.

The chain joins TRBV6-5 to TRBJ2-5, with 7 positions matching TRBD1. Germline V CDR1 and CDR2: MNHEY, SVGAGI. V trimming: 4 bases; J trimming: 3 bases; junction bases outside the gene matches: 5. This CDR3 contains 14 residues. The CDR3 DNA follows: TGTGCCAGCAGTTTCACCGGGACAGAAGAGACCCAGTACTTC. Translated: CASSFTGTEETQYF.

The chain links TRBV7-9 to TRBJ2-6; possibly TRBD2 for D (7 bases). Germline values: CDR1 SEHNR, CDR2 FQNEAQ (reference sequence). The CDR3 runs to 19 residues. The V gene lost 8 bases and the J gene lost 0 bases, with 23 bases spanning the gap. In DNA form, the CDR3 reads TGTGCCAGCTTCCAACGGGGGGCTTCCTTAAGCTCTGGGGCCAACGTCCTGACTTTC. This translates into CASFQRGASLSSGANVLTF.

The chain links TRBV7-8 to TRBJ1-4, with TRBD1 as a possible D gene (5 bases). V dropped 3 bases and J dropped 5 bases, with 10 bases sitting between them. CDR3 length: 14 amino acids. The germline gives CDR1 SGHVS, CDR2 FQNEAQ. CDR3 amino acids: CASSLGRLNEKLFF. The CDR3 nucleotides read TGTGCCAGCAGCTTGGGGCGGTTGAATGAAAAACTGTTTTTT. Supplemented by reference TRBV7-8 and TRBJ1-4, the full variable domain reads GAGVSQSPRYKVAKRGQDVALRCDPISGHVSLFWYQQALGQGPEFLTYFQNEAQLDKSGLPSDRFFAERPEGSVSTLKIQRTQQEDSAVYLCASSLGRLNEKLFFGSGTQLSVL.

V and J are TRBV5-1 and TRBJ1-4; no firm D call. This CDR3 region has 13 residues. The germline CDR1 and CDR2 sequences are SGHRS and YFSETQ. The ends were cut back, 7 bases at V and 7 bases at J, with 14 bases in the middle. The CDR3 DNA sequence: TGCGCCAGCGGGAGAGGGATGGGTGAAAAACTGTTTTTT. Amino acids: CASGRGMGEKLFF.

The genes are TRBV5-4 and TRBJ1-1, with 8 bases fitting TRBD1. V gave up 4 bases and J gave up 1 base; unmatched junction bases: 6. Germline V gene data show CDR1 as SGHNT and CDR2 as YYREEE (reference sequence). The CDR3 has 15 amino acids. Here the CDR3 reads CASSDPGTGNTEAFF. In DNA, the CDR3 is TGTGCCAGCAGCGACCCCGGGACAGGGAACACTGAAGCTTTCTTT.

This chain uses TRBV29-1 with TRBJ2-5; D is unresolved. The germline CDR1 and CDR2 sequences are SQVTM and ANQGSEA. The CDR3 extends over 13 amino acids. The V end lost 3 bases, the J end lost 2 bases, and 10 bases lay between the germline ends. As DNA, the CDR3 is TGCAGCGTTGATCGAGGTGCTCAAGAGACCCAGTACTTC. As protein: CSVDRGAQETQYF. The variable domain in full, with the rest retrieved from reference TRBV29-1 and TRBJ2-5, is SAVISQKPSRDICQRGTSLTIQCQVDSQVTMMFWYRQQPGQSLTLIATANQGSEATYESGFVIDKFPISRPNLTFSTLTVSNMSPEDSSIYLCSVDRGAQETQYFGPGTRLLVL.

CDR3 sequence: CSVEPRGSEQFF. CDR3 DNA sequence: TGCAGCGTTGAGCCCAGGGGAAGTGAGCAGTTCTTC. The chain joins TRBV29-1 to TRBJ2-1, with D maybe TRBD1 (6 bases). Looked up from germline, CDR1 is SQVTM and CDR2 is ANQGSEA. V lost 3 bases to trimming and J lost 9 bases, with 12 bases between them. The CDR3 is made up of 12 amino acids.

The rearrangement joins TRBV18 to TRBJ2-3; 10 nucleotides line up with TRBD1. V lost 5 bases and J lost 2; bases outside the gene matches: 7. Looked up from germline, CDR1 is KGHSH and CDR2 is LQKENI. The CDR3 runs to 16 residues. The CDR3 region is CASSRTGGSLTDTQYF. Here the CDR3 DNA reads TGTGCCAGCTCAAGGACAGGGGGGTCCCTCACAGATACGCAGTATTTT.